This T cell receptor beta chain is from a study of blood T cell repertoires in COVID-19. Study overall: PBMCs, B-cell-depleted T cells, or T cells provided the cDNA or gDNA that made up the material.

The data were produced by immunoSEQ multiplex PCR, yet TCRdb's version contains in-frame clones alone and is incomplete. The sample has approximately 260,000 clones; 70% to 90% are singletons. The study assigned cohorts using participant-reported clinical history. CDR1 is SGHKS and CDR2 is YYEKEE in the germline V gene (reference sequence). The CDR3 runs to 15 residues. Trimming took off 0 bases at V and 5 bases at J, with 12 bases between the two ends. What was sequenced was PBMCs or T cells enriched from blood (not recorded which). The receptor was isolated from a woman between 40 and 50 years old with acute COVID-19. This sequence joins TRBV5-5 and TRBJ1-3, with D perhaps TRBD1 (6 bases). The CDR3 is CASSLAGGARNTIYF. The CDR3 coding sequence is TGTGCCAGCAGCTTGGCCGGGGGGGCCCGAAACACCATATATTTT. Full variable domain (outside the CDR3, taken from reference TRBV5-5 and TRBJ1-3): DAGVTQSPTHLIKTRGQQVTLRCSPISGHKSVSWYQQVLGQGPQFIFQYYEKEERGRGNFPDRFSARQFPNYSSELNVNALLLGDSALYLCASSLAGGARNTIYFGEGSWLTVV.